The rows below give T cell receptor beta chains drawn from one sample of a study of CD8+CD57+ T cells in acquired aplastic anemia. MiXCR was run by TCRdb on the reads, yielding one entry per CDR3 protein. The sample contains around 180,000 distinct CDR3 sequences, about 50% of which appear only once. Sequenced material: sorted CD4+, CD8+, or CD8+CD57+ T cells (not recorded which) from PBMCs. Source of these receptors: a human donor with aplastic anemia. Each CDR3 is given with its conserved first and last residue. D genes are given only for firm matches.

TRBV7-3	-	TRBJ2-2	CASRQATGELFF
TRBV11-2	TRBD2	TRBJ2-7	CASNSGGLAGYEQYF
TRBV2	-	TRBJ2-7	CASSNRGYEQYF
TRBV7-6	TRBD1	TRBJ2-3	CASSRWDRGNVGTQYF
TRBV24-1	-	TRBJ2-3	CATSDGSRSTDTQYF
TRBV15	TRBD1	TRBJ1-5	CATSRKGTGYSNQPQHF
TRBV9	-	TRBJ2-7	CASSAGDLGEQYF
TRBV10-1	-	TRBJ2-3	CASSGQPGSGYSTDTQYF
TRBV29-1	-	TRBJ1-3	CSVPLRNTIYF
TRBV27	-	TRBJ1-1	CASSLPLARDTEAFF
TRBV24-1	-	TRBJ1-2	CATSDDGVGEGRFDYGYTF
TRBV6-1	-	TRBJ1-1	CASSAGSGAEAFF
TRBV12-3/TRBV12-4	-	TRBJ2-7	CASRNRVGEQYF
TRBV5-4	-	TRBJ2-5	CASSLQGGETQYF
TRBV19	TRBD1	TRBJ2-7	CANTPGTGNLEQYF
TRBV9	TRBD2	TRBJ2-7	CVSGSYEQYF
TRBV15	-	TRBJ2-3	CATSRDKGLSTDTQYF
TRBV7-2	-	TRBJ2-7	CASSPARGGLSYEQYF
TRBV9	TRBD2	TRBJ2-5	CASSHSGQETQYF
TRBV19	-	TRBJ2-4	CASSGLRVAKNIQYF
TRBV11-1	-	TRBJ2-3	CASSLAQGRLDTQYF
TRBV10-3	TRBD2	TRBJ2-3	CAISNLLAGGEDTQYF
TRBV9	TRBD2	TRBJ2-5	CASSVGLAGHQGTQYF
TRBV29-1	-	TRBJ2-5	CSVDGGERNLQETQYF
TRBV24-1	-	TRBJ1-2	CATSDRYGYTF
TRBV20-1	-	TRBJ1-5	CSARDVNQPQHF
TRBV29-1	TRBD1	TRBJ1-2	CSVGGSWGQGSDGYTF
TRBV24-1	TRBD1	TRBJ2-2	CATSDWDRGVSGELFF
TRBV19	-	TRBJ2-6	CASRMRPGANVLTF
TRBV5-1	-	TRBJ1-5	CASSLGVGNQPQHF
TRBV25-1	-	TRBJ2-1	CASSEFVADSYNEQFF
TRBV20-1	TRBD2	TRBJ2-1	CSLGGGSYNEQFF
TRBV29-1	-	TRBJ2-2	CSVLKSVGGSGELFF
TRBV10-3	-	TRBJ1-1	CAINEQGTEAFF
TRBV20-1	TRBD1	TRBJ1-2	CSVNVDRRYGYTF
TRBV24-1	-	TRBJ2-7	CATSSGYEQYF
TRBV2	-	TRBJ2-3	CASNGQNRIRDTQYF
TRBV20-1	-	TRBJ2-3	CSARDAQYRAGTDTQYF
TRBV9	TRBD2	TRBJ2-3	CASSRAGPTDTQYF
TRBV27	TRBD1	TRBJ1-2	CASSSTGEAWSGYTF
TRBV19	-	TRBJ2-1	CASSQGNEQFF
TRBV10-3	TRBD1	TRBJ2-1	CAIRTTGGDEQFF
TRBV15	TRBD1	TRBJ2-2	CATSRGTGRNTGELFF
TRBV20-1	-	TRBJ2-6	CSARGASGANVLTF
TRBV24-1	TRBD1	TRBJ2-1	CATSDPDRVREQFF
TRBV12-3/TRBV12-4	-	TRBJ1-2	CASRLQGSRGKSGYAF
TRBV11-1	TRBD2	TRBJ2-1	CASSTSGGAVNEQFF
TRBV24-1	TRBD1	TRBJ1-5	CATRFGQGGSNQPQHF
TRBV10-1	-	TRBJ2-2	CASSESMGTRTGELFF
TRBV5-6	TRBD2	TRBJ2-1	CASSPGLAGVNEQFF
TRBV2	-	TRBJ2-3	CASSQPKRGARGSDTQYF
TRBV20-1	TRBD1	TRBJ1-2	CSARDITRGLYGYTF